The entry below describes one T cell receptor beta chain. No antigen is known for it. These data come from a study of graft-versus-host responses after intestinal transplantation. Clones were sequenced by immunoSEQ multiplex PCR, and TCRdb holds only the in-frame ones, with some missing. This table has 80,000 to 100,000 clones, approximately 90% appearing once. The CDR3 has 19 amino acids. V shed 1 base and J 2 bases; nucleotides not matched to a gene: 15. Looked up from germline, CDR1 is SGHVS and CDR2 is FQNEAQ. Study-level points and caveats: Within allografts, high graft-versus-host to host-versus-graft clonal ratios were seen among patients with graft-donor T cell macrochimerism.

The material was unstimulated CD4+ T cells sorted from spleen or lymph node cells, obtained before intestinal transplant. V gene TRBV7-8 combines with J gene TRBJ2-7; TRBD1 matches at 9 bases. The receptor was isolated from a human donor who received an intestinal transplant. Here the CDR3 reads CASSLVSDRGQSQTYEQYF. The DNA for the CDR3 is TGTGCCAGCAGCTTAGTATCGGACAGGGGCCAATCCCAAACCTACGAGCAGTACTTC.